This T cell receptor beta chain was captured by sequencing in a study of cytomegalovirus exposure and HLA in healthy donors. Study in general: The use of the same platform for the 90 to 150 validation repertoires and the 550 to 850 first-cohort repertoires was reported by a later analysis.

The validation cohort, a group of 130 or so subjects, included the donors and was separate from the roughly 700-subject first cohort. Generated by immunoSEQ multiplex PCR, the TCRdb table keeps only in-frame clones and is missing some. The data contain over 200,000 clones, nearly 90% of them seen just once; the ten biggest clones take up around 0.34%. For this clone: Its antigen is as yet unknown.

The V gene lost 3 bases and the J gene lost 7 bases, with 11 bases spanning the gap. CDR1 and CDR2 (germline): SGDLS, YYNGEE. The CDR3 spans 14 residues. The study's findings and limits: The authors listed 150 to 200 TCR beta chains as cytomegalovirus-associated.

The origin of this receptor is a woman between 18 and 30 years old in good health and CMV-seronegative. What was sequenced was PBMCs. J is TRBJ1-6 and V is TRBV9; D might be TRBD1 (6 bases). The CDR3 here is CASSGQVANSPLHF. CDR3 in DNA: TGTGCCAGCAGCGGACAGGTAGCCAATTCACCCCTCCACTTT.